The 11 T cell receptor beta chains below come from one sample, sequenced in a study of metastatic and nonmetastatic thyroid tumors (dated by TCRdb to 2019 to 2021). None of the patients had been given any treatment before thyroid surgery. Library preparation was by PCR. Sequencing used an Illumina HiSeq 4000. Through fastp at Q25 and MiXCR, TCRdb rebuilt clones from the public reads, retaining in-frame beta chains. Counted in this sample were around 26,000 clones; about 13% of them appeared once. The leading ten clones occupy roughly 15% of the sample. Sequenced sample: blood. The receptors here all came from a female donor with papillary thyroid cancer or a benign thyroid nodule (not recorded which). Some clones in this sample may be carry-over from other donors' samples.

This clone was recorded many times. The CDR3 reads CASSIPPAGVFNEQFF. In DNA form, the CDR3 reads TGTGCCAGTAGTATACCGCCAGCGGGAGTGTTCAATGAGCAGTTCTTC. V and J are TRBV19 and TRBJ2-1; 8 bases fit TRBD2. J lost 6 bases, V lost 2 bases, and 9 bases had no gene match. This CDR3 contains 16 residues. The germline V gene has CDR1 LNHDA and CDR2 SQIVND (reference sequence).

Many counts were recorded for this clone. The rearrangement uses TRBV25-1 and TRBJ2-1; no definite D call. The germline V and J ends were trimmed by 1 base and 3 bases, with 4 bases remaining between them. Germline V gene sequence: CDR1 MGHDK, CDR2 SYGVNS. The CDR3 contains 13 residues. CDR3 residues: CASSEWDYNEQFF. For the CDR3, the DNA is TGTGCCAGCAGTGAATGGGACTACAATGAGCAGTTCTTC. Full variable domain (outside the CDR3, taken from reference TRBV25-1 and TRBJ2-1): EADIYQTPRYLVIGTGKKITLECSQTMGHDKMYWYQQDPGMELHLIHYSYGVNSTEKGDLSSESTVSRIRTEHFPLTLESARPSHTSQYLCASSEWDYNEQFFGPGTRLTVL.

This clone was seen many times. CDR3 in DNA: TGCGCCAGCAGCTTGGAGGGGGACCGCTACGAGCAGTACTTC. Translating gives CASSLEGDRYEQYF. The chain combines TRBV5-1 with TRBJ2-7; maybe TRBD1 (6 bases). Trimming left V 0 bases short and J 3 bases short, with 10 bases between. The CDR3 has 14 amino acids. The germline V gene encodes CDR1 SGHRS and CDR2 YFSETQ. The entire variable domain, with the rest obtained from reference TRBV5-1 and TRBJ2-7, is as follows: KAGVTQTPRYLIKTRGQQVTLSCSPISGHRSVSWYQQTPGQGLQFLFEYFSETQRNKGNFPGRFSGRQFSNSRSEMNVSTLELGDSALYLCASSLEGDRYEQYFGPGTRLTVT.

This clone was counted at least ten times. The chain employs TRBV19 and TRBJ2-7; 8 nucleotides match TRBD2. The V and J ends lost 2 bases and 5 bases, in that order; junction bases with no gene match: 2. Looked up from germline, CDR1 is LNHDA and CDR2 is SQIVND (reference sequence). The CDR3 is 13 residues long. The CDR3 nucleotides read TGTGCCAGTAGTATACTCGGGGGGGACGAGCAGTACTTC. As protein: CASSILGGDEQYF.

The sample holds many counts of this clone. The chain uses TRBV5-1 and TRBJ1-5, with no clear D. The germline CDR1 and CDR2 sequences are SGHRS and YFSETQ. The V and J ends lost 0 bases and 7 bases respectively, with 8 bases between them. The CDR3 covers 13 residues. CDR3 sequence: CASSLGGGQPQHF. The CDR3 nucleotides are TGCGCCAGCAGCTTGGGTGGCGGGCAGCCCCAGCATTTT.

This clone was detected ten times or more. The chain recombines TRBV9 with TRBJ1-2, with D uncertain. The germline V and J ends were trimmed by 6 bases and 4 bases, with 4 bases remaining between them. CDR1 and CDR2 from the germline V gene are SGDLS and YYNGEE. The CDR3 spans 10 residues. CDR3 amino acids: CASIGYGYTF. Written as DNA, the CDR3 is TGTGCCAGCATCGGCTATGGCTACACCTTC.

This clone was counted many times. V is TRBV3-1 and J is TRBJ2-2, with a weak D call TRBD1 (6 bases). V dropped 4 bases and J dropped 3 bases, with 15 bases sitting between them. The CDR3 runs to 16 residues. Looked up from germline, CDR1 is LGHDT and CDR2 is YNNKEL (reference sequence). This CDR3 is CASSRILGADTGELFF. DNA of the CDR3: TGTGCCAGCAGCCGAATCCTGGGGGCCGACACCGGGGAGCTGTTTTTT.

This clone was detected many times. This chain uses TRBV10-3 with TRBJ2-1; 8 nucleotides align to TRBD2. V lost 3 bases, J lost 7 bases, and 8 bases stayed unmatched. Germline V gene sequence: CDR1 ENHRY, CDR2 SYGVKD. There are 15 residues in the CDR3. CDR3 loop: CAISDPPGRANEQFF. The CDR3 DNA follows: TGTGCCATCAGTGACCCTCCCGGGAGGGCAAATGAGCAGTTCTTC.

Regarding this clone: This is likely a read error, given that the CDR3 carries no conserved phenylalanine or tryptophan at its end. It is unclear where the CDR3 begins or ends on the DNA, so no DNA is shown, and the CDR3 is as TCRdb lists it. CDR3 region: CASSETDRYYGNTY. This chain uses TRBV25-1 with TRBJ1-2; TRBD1, the table's D call, was not compared with the DNA. Per the germline V gene, CDR1 is MGHDK and CDR2 is SYGVNS. With termini counted, the CDR3 has 14 amino acids.

This clone came up many times. The chain is built from TRBV5-4 and TRBJ2-7; 10 nucleotides line up with TRBD1. This CDR3 is 14 amino acids long. Losses at the gene ends were 2 bases for V and 4 bases for J; bases not matched to a gene: 3. The V gene's germline CDR1 is SGHNT and CDR2 YYREEE (reference sequence). CDR3 bases: TGTGCCAGCAGCTTACCGGGACAGGGGTACGAGCAGTACTTC. Residues: CASSLPGQGYEQYF.

The sample holds a few counts of this clone. This rearrangement joins TRBV2 to TRBJ2-7; D is perhaps TRBD1 (6 bases). V lost 6 bases to trimming and J lost 5 bases, with 14 bases between them. Germline CDR1 and CDR2: SNHLY and FYNNEI. The length of the CDR3 is 13 residues. The CDR3 bases are TGTGCCAGCAGGGACAGTGTTATTAACGAGCAGTACTTC. It translates to CASRDSVINEQYF.